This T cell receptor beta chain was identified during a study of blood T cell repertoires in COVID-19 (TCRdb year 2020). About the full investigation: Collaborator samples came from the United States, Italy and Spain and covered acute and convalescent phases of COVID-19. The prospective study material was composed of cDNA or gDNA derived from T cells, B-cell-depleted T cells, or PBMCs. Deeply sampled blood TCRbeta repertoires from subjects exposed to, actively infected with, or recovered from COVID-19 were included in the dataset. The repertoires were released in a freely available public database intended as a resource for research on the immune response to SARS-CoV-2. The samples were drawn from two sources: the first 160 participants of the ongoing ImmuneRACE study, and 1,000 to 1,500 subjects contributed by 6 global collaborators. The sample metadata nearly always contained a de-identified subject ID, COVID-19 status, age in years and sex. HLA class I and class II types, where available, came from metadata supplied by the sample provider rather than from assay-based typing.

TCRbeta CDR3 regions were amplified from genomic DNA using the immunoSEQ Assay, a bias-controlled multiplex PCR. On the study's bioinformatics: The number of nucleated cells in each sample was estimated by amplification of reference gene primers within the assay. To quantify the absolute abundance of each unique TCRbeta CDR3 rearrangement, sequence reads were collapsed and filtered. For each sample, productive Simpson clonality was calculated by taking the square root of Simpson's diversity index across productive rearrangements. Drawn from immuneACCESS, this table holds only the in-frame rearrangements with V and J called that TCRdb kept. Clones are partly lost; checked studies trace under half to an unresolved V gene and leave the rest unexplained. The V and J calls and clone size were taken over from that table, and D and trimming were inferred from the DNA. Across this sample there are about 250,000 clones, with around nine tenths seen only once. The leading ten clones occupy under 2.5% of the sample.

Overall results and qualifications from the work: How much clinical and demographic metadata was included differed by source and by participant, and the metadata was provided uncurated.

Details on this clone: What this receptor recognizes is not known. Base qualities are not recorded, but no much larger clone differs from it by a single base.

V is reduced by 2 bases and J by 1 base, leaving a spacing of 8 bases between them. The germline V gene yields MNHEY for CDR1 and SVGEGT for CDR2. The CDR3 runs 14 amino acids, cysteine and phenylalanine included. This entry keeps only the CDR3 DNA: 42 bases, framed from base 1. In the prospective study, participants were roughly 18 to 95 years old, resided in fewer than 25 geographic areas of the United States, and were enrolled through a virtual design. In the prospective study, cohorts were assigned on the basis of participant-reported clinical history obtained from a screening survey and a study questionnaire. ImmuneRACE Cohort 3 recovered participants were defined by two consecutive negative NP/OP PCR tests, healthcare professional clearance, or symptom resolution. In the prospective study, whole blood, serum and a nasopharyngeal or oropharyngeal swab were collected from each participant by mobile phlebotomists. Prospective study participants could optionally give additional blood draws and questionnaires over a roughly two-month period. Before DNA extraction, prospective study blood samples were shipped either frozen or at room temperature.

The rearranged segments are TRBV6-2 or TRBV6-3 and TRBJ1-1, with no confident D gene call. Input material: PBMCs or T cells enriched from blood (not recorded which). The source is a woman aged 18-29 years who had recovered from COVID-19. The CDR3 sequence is CASSYAGRNTEAFF. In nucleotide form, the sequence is TGTGCCAGCAGTTACGCGGGGAGGAACACTGAAGCTTTCTTT.